These 31 T cell receptor beta chains share one sample of origin, sequenced in a study of cytomegalovirus exposure and HLA in healthy donors. The PCR had 60 Vbeta and 13 Jbeta primers. TCRdb's copy holds only in-frame clones and misses some; the assay was immunoSEQ multiplex PCR. Of under 200,000 clones in the sample, about 65% were seen once. Sequences were obtained from PBMCs. All receptors derive from a woman between 25 and 40 years old in good health and CMV-seronegative.

The V gene is TRBV6-1, the J gene TRBJ1-1; the D gene is possibly TRBD1 (6 bases). Germline V gene lookup returns CDR1 MNHNS and CDR2 SASEGT. The V gene lost 2 bases and the J gene lost 5 bases, with 9 bases spanning the gap. This CDR3 contains 13 residues. The CDR3 nucleotides read TGTGCCAGCAGTGAATGGGGGCCAACTGAAGCTTTCTTT. Translated: CASSEWGPTEAFF.

CDR3 amino acids: CASSPPIGRYTEAFF. The CDR3 coding sequence is TGTGCCAGCAGCCCACCGATAGGGAGGTACACTGAAGCTTTCTTT. V gene TRBV7-2 combines with J gene TRBJ1-1; no definite D call. The CDR3 covers 15 residues. The V gene's germline CDR1 is SGHTA and CDR2 FQGNSA. V was shortened by 5 bases and J by 3 bases, with 16 bases between the two germline ends.

The genes are TRBV7-9 and TRBJ2-5; D is possibly TRBD1 (5 bases). V was pared by 5 bases and J by 2 bases, with 12 bases between. This CDR3 is built from 14 residues. Germline CDR1 reads SEHNR; CDR2 reads FQNEAQ (reference sequence). The CDR3 DNA is TGTGCCAGCAGCCCTCAAGGGGTACAAGAGACCCAGTACTTC. The encoded protein is CASSPQGVQETQYF.

The genes are TRBV7-2 and TRBJ2-3; 9 bases are a match to TRBD2. CDR1 is SGHTA, CDR2 FQGNSA, per germline. J gave up 1 base and V 4 bases, and 9 bases lay outside the gene matches. CDR3 length: 17 amino acids. CDR3 nucleotides: TGTGCCAGCAGCTATTATAGCGGGGGACCTGGCACAGATACGCAGTATTTT. It yields the protein CASSYYSGGPGTDTQYF.

This clone was observed a few times. The chain couples TRBV5-1 to TRBJ2-1; D not certain. This CDR3 region has 11 residues. Germline V gene sequence: CDR1 SGHRS, CDR2 YFSETQ. V was shortened by 3 bases and J by 4 bases, with 2 bases between the two germline ends. The CDR3 bases are TGCGCCAGCAGCTCTTACAATGAGCAGTTCTTC. It is translated as CASSSYNEQFF.

CDR3 bases: TGTGCCACCAGCAGAGTAGTGAGGGACACTGAAGCTTTCTTT. Amino acids: CATSRVVRDTEAFF. The chain uses TRBV15 and TRBJ1-1; D gene unclear. V shed 1 base and J shed 3 bases, with 9 bases lying between them. CDR3 length: 14 residues. The germline V gene encodes CDR1 LNHNV and CDR2 YYDKDF (reference sequence).

The gene calls are TRBV29-1 and TRBJ2-7; D gene ambiguous. Trimming took off 1 base at V and 0 bases at J, with 10 bases between the two ends. This CDR3 is built from 14 residues. The germline gives CDR1 SQVTM, CDR2 ANQGSEA. CDR3 coding DNA: TGCAGCGTTGAAGTGGCAGGCAGCTCCTACGAGCAGTACTTC. It specifies CSVEVAGSSYEQYF.

In its sample, this clone was seen a few times. V gene TRBV6-6 combines with J gene TRBJ2-7, with D possibly TRBD2 on 5 matching bases. Germline loops: CDR1 MNHNY, CDR2 SVGAGI (reference sequence). The ends were cut back, 5 bases at V and 4 bases at J, with 12 bases in the middle. The CDR3 loop spans 13 amino acids. This chain's CDR3 is CASSQVAGYEQYF. CDR3 in DNA: TGTGCCAGCAGTCAAGTCGCGGGTTACGAGCAGTACTTC.

The rearrangement links TRBV11-3 to TRBJ2-3; maybe TRBD2 (6 bases). In germline, CDR1 is SGHNT, CDR2 YENEEA. V was cut by 2 bases and J by 1 base, with 7 bases left in between. This CDR3 is built from 14 residues. Written as DNA, the CDR3 is TGTGCCAGCAGCTTATCGGGGGGCACAGATACGCAGTATTTT. Amino acid sequence: CASSLSGGTDTQYF.

This sequence joins TRBV7-6 and TRBJ2-7; 8 nucleotides agree with TRBD1. Per germline, CDR1 SGHVS and CDR2 FNYEAQ. The V gene end was trimmed by 5 bases and the J gene end by 2 bases; junction bases not matched to a gene: 5. The CDR3 totals 14 residues. CDR3: CASSLTGEPYEQYF. CDR3 in DNA: TGTGCCAGCAGCCTGACAGGGGAGCCCTACGAGCAGTACTTC. Drawing the rest from reference TRBV7-6 and TRBJ2-7, the complete variable domain is GAGVSQSPRYKVTKRGQDVALRCDPISGHVSLYWYRQALGQGPEFLTYFNYEAQQDKSGLPNDRFSAERPEGSISTLTIQRTEQRDSAMYRCASSLTGEPYEQYFGPGTRLTVT.

This clone was counted a single time. The chain carries TRBV19 and TRBJ2-6; the match to TRBD1 covers 8 bases. The CDR3 is 19 amino acids. V shed 4 bases and J 0 bases; nucleotides not matched to a gene: 11. In germline, CDR1 is LNHDA, CDR2 SQIVND (reference sequence). CDR3 DNA sequence: TGTGCCAGTAGTAGCCCTTCTGGACAGGGATCCTCTGGGGCCAACGTCCTGACTTTC. It is translated as CASSSPSGQGSSGANVLTF.

The sample holds one count of this clone. The chain recombines TRBV11-1 with TRBJ2-5; 7 nucleotides match TRBD1. V trimming: 3 bases; J trimming: 3 bases; junction bases outside the gene matches: 4. The CDR3 runs 14 residues. Germline V gives CDR1 SGHAT, CDR2 FQDESV (reference sequence). The CDR3 DNA reads as TGTGCCAGCAGCTTTTGGGACAGTGAAGAGACCCAGTACTTC. It is translated as CASSFWDSEETQYF.

The chain is built from TRBV5-1 and TRBJ2-7; TRBD1 might be the D (6 bases). V was shortened by 3 bases and J by 2 bases, with 12 bases between the two germline ends. Germline CDR1 SGHRS, CDR2 YFSETQ. The CDR3 consists of 14 residues. The CDR3 protein is CASSSGQKTYEQYF. The CDR3 DNA is TGCGCCAGCAGCTCCGGACAGAAAACCTACGAGCAGTACTTC.

The chain employs TRBV29-1 and TRBJ1-2; D ambiguous. The V and J ends lost 4 bases and 4 bases respectively, with 7 bases between them. Germline CDR1 SQVTM, CDR2 ANQGSEA. This CDR3 spans 11 amino acids. The CDR3, as DNA: TGCAGCGTTGTCGGTATCTATGGCTACACCTTC. It is translated as CSVVGIYGYTF.

V and J are TRBV7-9 and TRBJ2-3; tentatively, D is TRBD2 (6 bases). The V end was cut by 5 bases, the J end by 3 bases, with 12 bases between. The germline gives CDR1 SEHNR, CDR2 FQNEAQ (reference sequence). The CDR3 runs to 14 residues. The CDR3 is CASSGGLGTDTQYF. DNA of the CDR3: TGTGCCAGCAGCGGGGGGTTAGGGACAGATACGCAGTATTTT.

J is TRBJ2-3 and V is TRBV5-4, with 10 positions matching TRBD2. Germline V gives CDR1 SGHNT, CDR2 YYREEE (reference sequence). V lost 4 bases and J lost 3; bases outside the gene matches: 5. CDR3 length: 15 residues. For the CDR3, the DNA is TGTGCCAGCAGCCTCGGGACTAGCGTGACAGATACGCAGTATTTT. Protein: CASSLGTSVTDTQYF.

V usage is TRBV25-1 and J usage is TRBJ1-3; a possible D gene is TRBD1 (5 bases). V was clipped by 3 bases and J by 0 bases, with 12 bases between them. This CDR3 is built from 16 residues. Germline assignment: CDR1 MGHDK and CDR2 SYGVNS. The CDR3 sequence: CASSEIDSSSGNTIYF. CDR3 DNA: TGTGCCAGCAGTGAGATTGACAGTAGCTCTGGAAACACCATATATTTT.

This clone has a handful of counts. The chain carries TRBV28 and TRBJ1-5; 7 bases line up with TRBD1. This CDR3 has 18 amino acids. Per the germline V gene, CDR1 is MDHEN and CDR2 is SYDVKM. Trimming cost V 8 bases and J 6 bases; bases outside gene matches: 22. The CDR3 spells CASRVPSPPGGWAQPQHF. The CDR3 region has the DNA TGTGCCAGCCGCGTGCCGTCGCCGCCAGGGGGTTGGGCTCAGCCCCAGCATTTT.

The chain joins TRBV2 to TRBJ2-7, with a weak D call TRBD2 (6 bases). Trimming removed 4 bases at V and 5 bases at J, with 12 bases between. The CDR3 sequence is 13 residues long. The germline V gene has CDR1 SNHLY and CDR2 FYNNEI. The CDR3 loop reads CASSGGTSHEQYF. The CDR3 nucleotides read TGTGCCAGCAGTGGCGGGACTTCCCACGAGCAGTACTTC.

The chain combines TRBV5-6 with TRBJ1-4; 7 bases line up with TRBD1. CDR1 SGHDT and CDR2 YYEEEE come from the germline V gene. V lost 4 bases and J lost 7; bases outside the gene matches: 4. This CDR3 region has 13 residues. DNA of the CDR3: TGTGCCAGCAGCGGGACAGCCAGTGAAAAACTGTTTTTT. Protein sequence: CASSGTASEKLFF.

The rearrangement links TRBV19 to TRBJ2-3; a possible D gene is TRBD2 (5 bases). V dropped 4 bases and J dropped 1 base, with 9 bases sitting between them. Germline CDR1 and CDR2: LNHDA and SQIVND (reference sequence). The CDR3 is 14 residues long. The CDR3 sequence is CASSSTGGTDTQYF. CDR3 sequence (DNA): TGTGCCAGTAGTAGCACCGGGGGCACAGATACGCAGTATTTT.

This clone was recorded a few times. The chain recombines TRBV29-1 with TRBJ2-7, with 7 bases lining up with TRBD2. J gave up 7 bases and V 5 bases, and 17 bases lay outside the gene matches. Germline V gene lookup returns CDR1 SQVTM and CDR2 ANQGSEA. The CDR3 has 15 residues. The CDR3 region has the DNA TGCAGCGTTTGGCCGGGAGGTCCCACCCTACGAGAGCAGTACTTC. This translates into CSVWPGGPTLREQYF.

This clone showed up just once. The chain recombines TRBV5-1 with TRBJ2-5; D is uncertain. Germline V gene sequence: CDR1 SGHRS, CDR2 YFSETQ. V was pared by 0 bases and J by 3 bases, with 6 bases between. The CDR3 sequence is 13 residues long. The CDR3 spells CASSLAVEETQYF. The CDR3 bases are TGCGCCAGCAGCTTGGCGGTAGAAGAGACCCAGTACTTC.

This chain joins TRBV6-5 and TRBJ2-1; 8 bases are shared with TRBD2. The CDR3 consists of 15 residues. V gave up 6 bases and J gave up 3 bases; unmatched junction bases: 7. Germline V gene sequence: CDR1 MNHEY, CDR2 SVGAGI. CDR3 residues: CASRGRAGVYNEQFF. For the CDR3, the DNA is TGTGCCAGCAGGGGGAGAGCGGGGGTCTACAATGAGCAGTTCTTC.

The CDR3 spells CASSLLAGTDIPNEQFF. CDR3 bases: TGTGCCAGCAGCTTACTAGCCGGGACAGATATTCCCAATGAGCAGTTCTTC. The V and J genes are TRBV11-2 and TRBJ2-1; 7 nucleotides line up with TRBD1. This CDR3 has 17 residues. Germline values: CDR1 SGHAT, CDR2 FQNNGV. Trimming at V came to 2 bases and at J to 6 bases, leaving 13 bases not matched to a gene.

This clone was recorded only once. This rearrangement joins TRBV14 to TRBJ2-1; 15 positions agree with TRBD2. This CDR3 comprises 15 residues. V lost 4 bases to trimming and J lost 9 bases; unmatched junction nucleotides: 4. The germline gives CDR1 SGHDN, CDR2 FVKESK. The CDR3 protein is CASSPWTSGRAEQFF. CDR3 nucleotide sequence: TGTGCCAGCAGCCCCTGGACTAGCGGGAGGGCTGAGCAGTTCTTC.

This clone has more than one count but fewer than ten. V usage is TRBV7-9 and J usage is TRBJ2-2; the match to TRBD2 covers 13 bases. The CDR3 sequence is 17 residues long. CDR1 and CDR2 from the germline V gene are SEHNR and FQNEAQ (reference sequence). The J segment lost 7 bases and the V segment lost 5 bases, leaving 10 bases of the junction unmatched. CDR3 nucleotides: TGTGCCAGCAGCCAGGGACTAGCGGGGCCCGGGGACGGGGAGCTGTTTTTT. This translates into CASSQGLAGPGDGELFF.

V is TRBV6-5 and J is TRBJ2-3; D call uncertain. V lost 4 bases and J 0 bases, leaving 8 bases between the germline ends. The CDR3 has 14 amino acids. CDR1 and CDR2 from the germline V gene are MNHEY and SVGAGI. CDR3 in amino acids: CASSLLASTDTQYF. The CDR3 DNA is TGTGCCAGCAGTTTGCTGGCTAGCACAGATACGCAGTATTTT.

The rearrangement links TRBV19 to TRBJ2-3; tentatively, D is TRBD1 (5 bases). The CDR3 has 15 residues. The germline V and J ends were trimmed by 3 bases and 4 bases, with 14 bases remaining between them. CDR1 and CDR2 from the germline V gene are LNHDA and SQIVND (reference sequence). The CDR3 nucleotides read TGTGCCAGTAGTATGCAGGGAATCAGCGCAGATACGCAGTATTTT. Amino acids: CASSMQGISADTQYF.

This chain joins TRBV28 and TRBJ2-1, with 7 positions matching TRBD2. With V trimmed by 2 bases and J by 8 bases, 12 bases remained unmatched. Per the germline V gene, CDR1 is MDHEN and CDR2 is SYDVKM. This CDR3 contains 16 residues. The CDR3 DNA sequence: TGTGCCAGCAGTTTAGGGGGGGAGGGGTGGGGCGATGAGCAGTTCTTC. This gives the protein CASSLGGEGWGDEQFF.

The rearrangement links TRBV20-1 to TRBJ2-5; D gene unclear. Per germline, CDR1 DFQATT and CDR2 SNEGSKA (reference sequence). V shed 4 bases and J shed 4 bases, with 7 bases lying between them. The length of the CDR3 is 11 residues. The CDR3 region has the DNA TGCAGTGCTAAAGACGGAGAGACCCAGTACTTC. Translated: CSAKDGETQYF.